This T cell receptor beta chain was profiled in a study of read filtering for tumor transcriptome and immune sequencing. As for the study in general: Whole-transcriptome libraries were prepared after DNase treatment.

This clonotype was recorded a few times. The CDR3 totals 13 residues. V was shortened by 1 base and J by 4 bases, with 8 bases between the two germline ends. The germline CDR1 and CDR2 sequences are SGHRS and YFSETQ. The library was built from about 400 ng RNA with molecular barcoded adaptors for alpha/delta and beta/gamma chains. A single record per CDR3 protein comes from TCRdb applying MiXCR to the reads. The table has tens of thousands of distinct CDR3 sequences, approximately 14% seen once. The TCR was taken from a donor over 35 with multiple myeloma. The rearrangement joins TRBV5-1 to TRBJ1-2; D uncertain. Material: a population of CD138-negative cells sorted from bone marrow. This chain's CDR3 is CASSLLGSYGYTF. Written as DNA, the CDR3 is TGCGCCAGCAGCTTGTTGGGTAGCTATGGCTACACCTTC.